This TCR beta chain came from a study of shared clonotypes between healthy human individuals. Study overall: CD8 memory received one plate per donor, CD8 naive two, CD4 memory three and CD4 naive three. Study observations and caveats: The represented genetic and exposure-history diversity was limited by the small number of donors. For naive CD4 cells, roughly 5% of clonotypes were shared across a handful of donors.

Naive-designated CD8 cells lacked CD45RO, were positively enriched for CCR7, and omitted terminally differentiated effector memory CD45RA+ cells. Germline V lookup: CDR1 MNHEY, CDR2 SMNVEV (reference sequence). The CDR3 sequence is 16 residues long. The V end lost 5 bases, the J end lost 2 bases, and 16 bases lay between the germline ends. When replicate PCRs were run on sorted subsets, they used 200 to 250 ng DNA, 30,000 to 35,000 T cell genomes. Profiling relied on immunoSEQ multiplex PCR, and the TCRdb table lists in-frame clones only, not all of them. The profile shows some 2.1 million clones, 90% to 95% of them singletons. In regard to this clone: Its matching antigen is unknown.

The rearrangement uses TRBV27 and TRBJ2-4; D uncertain. What was sequenced was naive CD8+ T cells from PBMCs. This receptor was taken from a man aged 18 to 35 in good health. Some clones in this sample may be carry-over from other donors' samples. This CDR3 reads CASSPVFGSTKNIQYF. The CDR3 DNA is TGTGCCAGCAGTCCGGTTTTTGGGTCGACCAAAAACATTCAGTACTTC.